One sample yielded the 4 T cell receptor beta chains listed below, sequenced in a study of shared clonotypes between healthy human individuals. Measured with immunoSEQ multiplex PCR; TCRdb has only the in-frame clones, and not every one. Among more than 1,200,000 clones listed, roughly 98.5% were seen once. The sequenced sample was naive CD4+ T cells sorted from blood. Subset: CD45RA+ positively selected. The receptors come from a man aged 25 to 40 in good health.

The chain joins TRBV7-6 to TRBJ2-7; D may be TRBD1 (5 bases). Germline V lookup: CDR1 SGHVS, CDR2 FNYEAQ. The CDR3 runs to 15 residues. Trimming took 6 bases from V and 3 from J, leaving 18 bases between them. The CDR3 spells CASRPTDSLGYEQYF. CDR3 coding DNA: TGTGCCAGCAGACCTACTGACAGCCTAGGCTACGAGCAGTACTTC.

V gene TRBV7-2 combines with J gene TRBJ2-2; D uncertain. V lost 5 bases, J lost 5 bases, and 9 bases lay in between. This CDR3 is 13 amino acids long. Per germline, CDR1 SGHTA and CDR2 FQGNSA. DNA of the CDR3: TGTGCCAGCAGCCCACAGACAACCGGGGAGCTGTTTTTT. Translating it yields CASSPQTTGELFF.

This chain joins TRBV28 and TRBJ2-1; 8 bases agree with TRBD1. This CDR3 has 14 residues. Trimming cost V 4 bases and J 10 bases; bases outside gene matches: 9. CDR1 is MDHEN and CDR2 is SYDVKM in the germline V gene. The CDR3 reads CASSYHDRGGEQFF. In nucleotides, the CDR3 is TGTGCCAGCAGTTACCATGACAGGGGTGGGGAGCAGTTCTTC.

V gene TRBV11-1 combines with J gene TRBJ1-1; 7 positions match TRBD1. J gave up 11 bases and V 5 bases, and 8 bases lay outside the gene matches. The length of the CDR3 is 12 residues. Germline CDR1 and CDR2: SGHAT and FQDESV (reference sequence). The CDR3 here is CASSNRQGEAFF. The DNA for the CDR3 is TGTGCCAGCAGCAACCGACAGGGTGAGGCTTTCTTT.